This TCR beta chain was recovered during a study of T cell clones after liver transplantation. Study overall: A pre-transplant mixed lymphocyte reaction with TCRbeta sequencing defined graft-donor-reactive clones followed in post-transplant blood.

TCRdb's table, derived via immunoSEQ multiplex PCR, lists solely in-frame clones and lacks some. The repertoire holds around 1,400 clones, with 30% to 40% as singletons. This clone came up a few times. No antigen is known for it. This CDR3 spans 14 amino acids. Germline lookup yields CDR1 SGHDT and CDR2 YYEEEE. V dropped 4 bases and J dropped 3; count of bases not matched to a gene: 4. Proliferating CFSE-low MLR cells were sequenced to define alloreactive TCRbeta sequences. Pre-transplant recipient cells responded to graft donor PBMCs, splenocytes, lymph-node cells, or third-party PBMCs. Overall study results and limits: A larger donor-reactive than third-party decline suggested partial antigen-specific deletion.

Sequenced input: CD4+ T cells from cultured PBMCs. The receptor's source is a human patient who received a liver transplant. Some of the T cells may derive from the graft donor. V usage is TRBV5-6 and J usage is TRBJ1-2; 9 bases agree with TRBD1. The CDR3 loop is CASSEDRGYYGYTF. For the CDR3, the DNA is TGTGCCAGCAGCGAAGACAGGGGGTACTATGGCTACACCTTC.